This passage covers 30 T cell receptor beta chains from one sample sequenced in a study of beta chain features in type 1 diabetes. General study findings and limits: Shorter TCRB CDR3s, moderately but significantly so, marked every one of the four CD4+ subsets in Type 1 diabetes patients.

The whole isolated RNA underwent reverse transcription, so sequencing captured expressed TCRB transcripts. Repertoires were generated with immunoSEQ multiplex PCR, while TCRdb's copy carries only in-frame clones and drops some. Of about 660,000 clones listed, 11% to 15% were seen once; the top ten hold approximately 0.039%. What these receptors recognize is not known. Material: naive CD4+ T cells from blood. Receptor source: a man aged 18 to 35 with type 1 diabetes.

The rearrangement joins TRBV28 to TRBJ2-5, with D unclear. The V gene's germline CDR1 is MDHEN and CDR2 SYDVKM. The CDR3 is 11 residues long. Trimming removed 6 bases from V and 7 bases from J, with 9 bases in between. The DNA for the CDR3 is TGTGCCAGCAGAGCTCCCGGGACCCAGTACTTC. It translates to CASRAPGTQYF. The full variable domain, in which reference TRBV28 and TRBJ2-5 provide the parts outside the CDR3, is DVKVTQSSRYLVKRTGEKVFLECVQDMDHENMFWYRQDPGLGLRLIYFSYDVKMKEKGDIPEGYSVSREKKERFSLILESASTNQTSMYLCASRAPGTQYFGPGTRLLVL.

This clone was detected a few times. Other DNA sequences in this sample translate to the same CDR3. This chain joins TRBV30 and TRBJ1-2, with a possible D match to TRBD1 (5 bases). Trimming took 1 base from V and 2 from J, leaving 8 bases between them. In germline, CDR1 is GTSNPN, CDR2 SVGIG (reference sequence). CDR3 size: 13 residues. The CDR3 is CAWSGQPNYGYTF. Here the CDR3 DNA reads TGTGCCTGGAGTGGACAGCCAAACTATGGCTACACCTTC.

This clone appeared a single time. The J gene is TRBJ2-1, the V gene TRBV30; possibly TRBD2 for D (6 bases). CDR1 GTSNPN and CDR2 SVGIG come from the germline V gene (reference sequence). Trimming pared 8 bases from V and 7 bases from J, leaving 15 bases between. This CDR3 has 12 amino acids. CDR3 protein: CARSSVLNEQFF. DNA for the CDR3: TGTGCCCGCTCTAGCGTACTAAATGAGCAGTTCTTC.

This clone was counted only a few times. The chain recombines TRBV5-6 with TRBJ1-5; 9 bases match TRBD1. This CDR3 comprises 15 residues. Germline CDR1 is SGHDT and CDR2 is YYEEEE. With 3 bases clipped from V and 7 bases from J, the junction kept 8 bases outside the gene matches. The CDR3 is CASSSYRDRVQPQHF. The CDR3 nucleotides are TGTGCCAGCAGCTCTTACAGGGACAGGGTACAGCCCCAGCATTTT.

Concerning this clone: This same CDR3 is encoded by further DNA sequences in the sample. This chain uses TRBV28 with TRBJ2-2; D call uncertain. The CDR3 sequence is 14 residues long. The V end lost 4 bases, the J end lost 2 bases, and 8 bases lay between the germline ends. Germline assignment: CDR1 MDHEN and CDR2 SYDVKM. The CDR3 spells CASSSPGNTGELFF. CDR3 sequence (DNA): TGTGCCAGCAGTTCCCCGGGTAACACCGGGGAGCTGTTTTTT.

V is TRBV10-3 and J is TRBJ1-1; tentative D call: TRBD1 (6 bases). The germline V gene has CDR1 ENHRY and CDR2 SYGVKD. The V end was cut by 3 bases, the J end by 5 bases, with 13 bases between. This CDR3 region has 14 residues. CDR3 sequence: CAISDRGGETEAFF. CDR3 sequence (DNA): TGTGCCATCAGTGACAGGGGAGGGGAGACTGAAGCTTTCTTT.

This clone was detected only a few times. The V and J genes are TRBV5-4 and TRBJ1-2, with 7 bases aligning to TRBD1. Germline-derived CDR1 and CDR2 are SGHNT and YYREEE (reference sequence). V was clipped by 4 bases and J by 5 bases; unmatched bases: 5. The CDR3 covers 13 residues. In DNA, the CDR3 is TGTGCCAGCAGCCTACAGGGGAAGTATGGCTACACCTTC. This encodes CASSLQGKYGYTF.

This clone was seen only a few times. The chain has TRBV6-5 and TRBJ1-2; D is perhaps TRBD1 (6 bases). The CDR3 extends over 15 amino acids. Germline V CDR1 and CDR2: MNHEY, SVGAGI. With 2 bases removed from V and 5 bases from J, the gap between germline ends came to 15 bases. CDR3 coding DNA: TGTGCCAGCAGTTACAAGGGAGACAGGCTGTATGGCTACACCTTC. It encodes CASSYKGDRLYGYTF.

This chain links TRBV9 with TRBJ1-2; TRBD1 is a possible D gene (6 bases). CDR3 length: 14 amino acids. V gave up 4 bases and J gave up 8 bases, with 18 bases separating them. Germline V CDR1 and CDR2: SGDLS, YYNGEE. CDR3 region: CASSRADPGGGYTF. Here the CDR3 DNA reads TGTGCCAGCAGCCGAGCGGATCCCGGGGGCGGCTACACCTTC.

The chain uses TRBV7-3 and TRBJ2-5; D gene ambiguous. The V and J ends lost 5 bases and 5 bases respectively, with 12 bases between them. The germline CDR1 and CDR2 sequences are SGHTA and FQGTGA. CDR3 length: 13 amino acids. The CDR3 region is CASSPHQSETQYF. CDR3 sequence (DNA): TGTGCCAGCAGCCCTCATCAGTCTGAGACCCAGTACTTC.

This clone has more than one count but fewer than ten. The CDR3, as DNA: TGTGCCTGGAGTCCCTCGACACGAAGCTCCTACGAGCAGTACTTC. Translation gives CAWSPSTRSSYEQYF. J is TRBJ2-7 and V is TRBV30; unclear D gene. V dropped 2 bases and J dropped 0 bases, with 14 bases sitting between them. The CDR3 covers 15 residues. Per the germline V gene, CDR1 is GTSNPN and CDR2 is SVGIG (reference sequence).

CDR3 nucleotide sequence: TGTGCCAGCAGTTACCGGGACAGGTCTTTTGGAAACACCATATATTTT. Translating it yields CASSYRDRSFGNTIYF. V and J are TRBV6-5 and TRBJ1-3, with TRBD1 identical over 8 bases. CDR1 and CDR2 (germline): MNHEY, SVGAGI. J lost 3 bases, V lost 2 bases, and 6 bases had no gene match. The CDR3 extends over 16 amino acids.

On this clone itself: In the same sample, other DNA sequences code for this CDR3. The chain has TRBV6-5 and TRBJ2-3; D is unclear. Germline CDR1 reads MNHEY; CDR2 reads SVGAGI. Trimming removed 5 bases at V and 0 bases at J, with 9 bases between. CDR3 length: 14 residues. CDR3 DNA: TGTGCCAGCAGTCAGACCGCCAGCACAGATACGCAGTATTTT. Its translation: CASSQTASTDTQYF.

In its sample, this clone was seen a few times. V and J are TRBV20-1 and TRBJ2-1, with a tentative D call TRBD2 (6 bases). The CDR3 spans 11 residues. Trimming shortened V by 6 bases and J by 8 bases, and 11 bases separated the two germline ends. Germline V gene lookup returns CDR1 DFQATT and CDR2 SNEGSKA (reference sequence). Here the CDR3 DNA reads TGCAGTGCCTCGGAGGGTCATGAGCAGTTCTTC. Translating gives CSASEGHEQFF.

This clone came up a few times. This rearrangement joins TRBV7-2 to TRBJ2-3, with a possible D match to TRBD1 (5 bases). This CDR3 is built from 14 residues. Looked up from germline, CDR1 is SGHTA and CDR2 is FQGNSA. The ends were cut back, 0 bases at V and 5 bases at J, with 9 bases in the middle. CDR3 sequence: CASSLARALDTQYF. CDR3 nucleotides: TGTGCCAGCAGCTTAGCCAGGGCGCTAGATACGCAGTATTTT.

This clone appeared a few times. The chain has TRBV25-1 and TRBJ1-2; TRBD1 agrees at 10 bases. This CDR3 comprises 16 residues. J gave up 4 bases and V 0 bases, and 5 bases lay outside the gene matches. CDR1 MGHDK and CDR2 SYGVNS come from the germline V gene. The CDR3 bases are TGTGCCAGCAGTGAATATGGAGACAGGGGGCTCTATGGCTACACCTTC. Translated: CASSEYGDRGLYGYTF.

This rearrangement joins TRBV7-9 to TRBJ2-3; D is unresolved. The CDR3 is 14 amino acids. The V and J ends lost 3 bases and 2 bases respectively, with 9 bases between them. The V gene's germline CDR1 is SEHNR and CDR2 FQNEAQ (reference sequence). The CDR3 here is CASSFAAFTDTQYF. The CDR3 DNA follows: TGTGCCAGCAGCTTCGCGGCTTTCACAGATACGCAGTATTTT.

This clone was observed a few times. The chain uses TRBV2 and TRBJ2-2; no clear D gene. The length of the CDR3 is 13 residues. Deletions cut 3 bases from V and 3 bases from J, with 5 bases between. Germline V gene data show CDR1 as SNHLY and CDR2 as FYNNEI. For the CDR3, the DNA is TGTGCCAGCAGTGATGCGTACACCGGGGAGCTGTTTTTT. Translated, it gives CASSDAYTGELFF.

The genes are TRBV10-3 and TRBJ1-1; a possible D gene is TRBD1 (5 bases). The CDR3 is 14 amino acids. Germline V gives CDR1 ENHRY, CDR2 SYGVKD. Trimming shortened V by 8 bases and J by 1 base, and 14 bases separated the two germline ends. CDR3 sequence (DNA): TGTGCCATCCAGGGTCATGTGAAGAACACTGAAGCTTTCTTT. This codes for CAIQGHVKNTEAFF.

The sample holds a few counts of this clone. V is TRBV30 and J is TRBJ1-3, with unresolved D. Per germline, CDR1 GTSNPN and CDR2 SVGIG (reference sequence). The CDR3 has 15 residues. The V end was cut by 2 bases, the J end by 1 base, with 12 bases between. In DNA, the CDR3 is TGTGCCTGGAGTATACCGGGCTTGTCTGGAAACACCATATATTTT. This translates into CAWSIPGLSGNTIYF.

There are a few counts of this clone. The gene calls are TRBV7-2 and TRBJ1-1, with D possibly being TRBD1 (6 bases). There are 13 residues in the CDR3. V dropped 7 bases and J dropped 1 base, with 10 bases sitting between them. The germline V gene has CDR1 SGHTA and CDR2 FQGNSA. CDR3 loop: CASNKDRNTEAFF. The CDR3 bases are TGTGCCAGCAACAAGGACAGGAACACTGAAGCTTTCTTT. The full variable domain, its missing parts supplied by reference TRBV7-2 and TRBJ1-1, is GAGVSQSPSNKVTEKGKDVELRCDPISGHTALYWYRQSLGQGLEFLIYFQGNSAPDKSGLPSDRFSAERTGGSVSTLTIQRTQQEDSAVYLCASNKDRNTEAFFGQGTRLTVV.

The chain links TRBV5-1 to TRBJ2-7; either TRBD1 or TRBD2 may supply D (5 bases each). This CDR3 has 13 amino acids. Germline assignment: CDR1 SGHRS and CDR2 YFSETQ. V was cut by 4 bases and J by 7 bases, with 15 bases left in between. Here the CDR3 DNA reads TGCGCCAGCAGCCTTGGGACCTCCCGGGAGCAGTACTTC. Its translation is CASSLGTSREQYF.

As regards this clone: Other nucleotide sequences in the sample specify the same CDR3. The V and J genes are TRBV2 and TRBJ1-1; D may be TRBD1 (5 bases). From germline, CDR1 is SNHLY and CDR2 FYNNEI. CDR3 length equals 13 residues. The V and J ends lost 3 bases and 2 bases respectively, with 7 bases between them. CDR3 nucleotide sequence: TGTGCCAGCAGTGATCAGGGAAACACTGAAGCTTTCTTT. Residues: CASSDQGNTEAFF.

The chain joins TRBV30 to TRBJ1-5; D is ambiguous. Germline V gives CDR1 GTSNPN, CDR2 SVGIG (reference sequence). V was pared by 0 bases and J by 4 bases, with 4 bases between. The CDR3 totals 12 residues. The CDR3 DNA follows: TGTGCCTGGAGTGTAATGAATCAGCCCCAGCATTTT. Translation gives CAWSVMNQPQHF.

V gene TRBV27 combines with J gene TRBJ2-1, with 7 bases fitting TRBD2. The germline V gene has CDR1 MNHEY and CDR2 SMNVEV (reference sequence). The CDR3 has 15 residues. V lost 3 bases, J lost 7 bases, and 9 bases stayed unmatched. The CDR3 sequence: CASSFKPGRQNEQFF. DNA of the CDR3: TGTGCCAGCAGTTTCAAGCCCGGGAGGCAAAATGAGCAGTTCTTC.

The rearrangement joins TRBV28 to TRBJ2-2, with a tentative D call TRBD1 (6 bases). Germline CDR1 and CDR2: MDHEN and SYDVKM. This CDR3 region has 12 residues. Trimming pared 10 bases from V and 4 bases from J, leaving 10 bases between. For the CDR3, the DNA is TGTGCCATCCACAGGGCCACCGGGGAGCTGTTTTTT. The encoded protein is CAIHRATGELFF.

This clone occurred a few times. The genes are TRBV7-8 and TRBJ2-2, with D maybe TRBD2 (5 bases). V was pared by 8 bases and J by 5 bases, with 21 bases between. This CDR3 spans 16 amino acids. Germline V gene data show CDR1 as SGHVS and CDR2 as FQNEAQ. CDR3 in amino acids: CASVRGRVLMTGELFF. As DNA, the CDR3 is TGTGCCAGCGTACGGGGTCGTGTGTTGATGACCGGGGAGCTGTTTTTT.

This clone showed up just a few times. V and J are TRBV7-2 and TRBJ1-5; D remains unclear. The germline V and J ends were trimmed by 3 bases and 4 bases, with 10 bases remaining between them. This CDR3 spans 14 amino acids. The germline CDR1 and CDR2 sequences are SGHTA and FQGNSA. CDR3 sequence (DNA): TGTGCCAGCAGCTTTGACAAGCCTAATCAGCCCCAGCATTTT. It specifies CASSFDKPNQPQHF.

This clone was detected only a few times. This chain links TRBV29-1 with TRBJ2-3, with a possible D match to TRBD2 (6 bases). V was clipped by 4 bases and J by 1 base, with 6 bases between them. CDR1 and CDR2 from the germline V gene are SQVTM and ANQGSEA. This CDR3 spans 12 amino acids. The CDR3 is CSVVAGTDTQYF. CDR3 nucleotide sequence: TGCAGCGTTGTAGCGGGCACAGATACGCAGTATTTT.

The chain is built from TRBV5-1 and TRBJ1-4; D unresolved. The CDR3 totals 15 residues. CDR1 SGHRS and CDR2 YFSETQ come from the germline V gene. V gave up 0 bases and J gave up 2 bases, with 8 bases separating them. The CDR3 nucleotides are TGCGCCAGCAGCTTGGTAGGACTCACTAATGAAAAACTGTTTTTT. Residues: CASSLVGLTNEKLFF.